A single T cell receptor (beta chain) is shown here with its context. The clone's antigen remains unknown. No much larger clonotype is one base removed from it; base qualities were not supplied. These data are taken from a study of CD8 T cells in Susac syndrome (dated by TCRdb to about 2019). Concerning the study at large: Among the Susac syndrome patients who were sequenced, clinically active disease was present in six and clinical remission was observed in roughly eight. At blood withdrawal, Susac syndrome patients were either therapy-naive, taking corticosteroids (in some cases with IVIg as well), or taking IVIg alone. Whether CD8+ T cell activation and differentiation in Susac syndrome was antigen driven was tested using repertoire sequencing. CD8+ T cell repertoire clonality was compared between 12 healthy donors, roughly 14 Susac syndrome patients and roughly 15 multiple sclerosis patients.

RNA was extracted using the RNeasy kit, and roughly 0.5 to 1 ug of the RNA was reverse transcribed with random hexamers. The immunoSEQ multiplex PCR assay, covering 54 Vbeta and 13 Jbeta segments, was used to amplify TCR beta CDR3 regions. Bias from PCR amplification was corrected by using a synthetic template baseline for primer optimization and for computational correction. The study's own analysis went as follows. Reads were assigned to V, D and J genes according to IMGT and analyzed in immunoSEQ Analyzer, with only productive sequences retained. Clonality was calculated as one minus the Shannon entropy normalized by log2 of the number of productive unique sequences. For each patient and control, public and private clones were evaluated within the 100 most prevalent clones. Susac-specific clones were defined as absent from healthy and MS cohorts, over a thousand published viral clones and other ImmuneACCESS disease sequences. TCRdb itself trimmed the public reads at Q25 with fastp, ran MiXCR and retained productive beta chains. Duplicate CDR3 protein sequences are folded into a single record with the most common DNA and genes. The V and J calls shown here were made by TCRdb, not taken from the authors' results. The table for this sample lists tens of thousands of distinct CDR3 sequences; about 96% of them were counted only once. About 0.68% of the sample belongs to the ten largest clones.

Peripheral blood CD8+ and CD4+ T cells from healthy donors, Susac syndrome patients and multiple sclerosis patients were profiled by high-throughput TCR beta sequencing. The Susac syndrome patients fulfilled recently defined diagnostic criteria for either definite or probable disease. Bulk CD8+ and CD4+ T cells were purified by magnetic negative isolation, while CD8+ TEMRA cells were enriched using FACS. Blood was drawn into EDTA tubes, processed within 24 hours, and PBMCs were isolated by density gradient centrifugation. PBMCs destined for TCR sequencing were cryopreserved in liquid nitrogen and later thawed in a 37 °C water bath. The sorted or isolated CD4+, CD8+ and CD8+ TEMRA cells reached a purity of at least 90%. Broader findings and caveats from the paper: The number of individuals in the TCR sequencing and HLA analysis was recognized as being relatively small. Approximately 17 and five Susac-specific public clones were found in the total CD8+ and CD8+ TEMRA repertoires, respectively. Susac syndrome CD8+ repertoires showed clonal expansion, highest in CD8+ TEMRA cells and greater in clinically active than remitting patients.

The V and J ends are trimmed by 0 bases and 4 bases, leaving 13 bases between them. CDR1 is given as DFQATT and CDR2 as SNEGSKA, both from the germline V gene (reference sequence). Measured from the cysteine to the phenylalanine, the CDR3 is 14 residues long. The DNA shown is the 42-base CDR3, in frame from base 1. This sequence was found in a human donor with Susac syndrome. Sequencing input: CD8+ T cells from PBMCs. The chain is encoded by TRBV20-1 joined to TRBJ2-7, and perhaps TRBD1 as D gene, on 5 matching bases. The CDR3 corresponds to CSARDGAFRYEQYF. The DNA reads TGCAGTGCTAGAGATGGGGCATTCCGGTACGAGCAGTACTTC.